These T cell receptor beta chains were read from a single sample in a study of cytomegalovirus exposure and HLA in healthy donors. The protocol was immunoSEQ multiplex PCR, while the TCRdb copy is restricted to in-frame clones and leaves out a portion. This table holds under 200,000 clones, around 82% found once. The specimen was PBMCs. These receptors came from a man aged 40-49 years in good health and CMV-seronegative. Both conserved end residues are part of each CDR3. D genes are given only for firm matches. Clone size, where shown, is once, few, many, or a class for clones that have expanded.

14,NA,TRBJ2-1,NA,TRBV10-3,CATEGDLGGNEQFF,TGTGCCACGGAGGGGGATCTGGGGGGGAATGAGCAGTTCTTC
14,NA,TRBJ2-3,NA,TRBV27,CASSLRRGSDTQYF,TGTGCCAGCAGTTTAAGAAGGGGCTCAGATACGCAGTATTTT
15,NA,TRBJ1-1,NA,TRBV5-4,CASSLSQGMNTEAFF,TGTGCCAGCAGCTTAAGTCAGGGGATGAACACTGAAGCTTTCTTT
15,NA,TRBJ2-2,NA,TRBV5-6,CASSFGTSNTGELFF,TGTGCCAGCAGCTTCGGGACATCGAACACCGGGGAGCTGTTTTTT
12,NA,TRBJ2-7,NA,TRBV19,CASSQDGYEQYF,TGTGCCAGTAGTCAAGACGGGTACGAGCAGTACTTC
16,once,TRBJ1-5,NA,TRBV15,CATSGHRVVSNQPQHF,TGTGCCACCAGCGGTCACAGGGTGGTCAGCAATCAGCCCCAGCATTTT
15,NA,TRBJ2-1,TRBD2,TRBV19,CATLTSANSYNEQFF,TGTGCCACCCTAACTAGCGCTAACTCCTACAATGAGCAGTTCTTC
13,NA,TRBJ2-3,NA,TRBV30,CAWSAQRTDTQYF,TGTGCCTGGAGTGCGCAGAGGACAGATACGCAGTATTTT
16,NA,TRBJ2-3,NA,TRBV6-1,CASSVSKGLHTDTQYF,TGTGCCAGCAGTGTTTCTAAGGGACTGCACACAGATACGCAGTATTTT
13,NA,TRBJ1-2,TRBD1,TRBV4-3,CASSQVRGYGYTF,TGCGCCAGCAGCCAAGTCAGGGGGTATGGCTACACCTTC
16,NA,TRBJ2-2,TRBD2,TRBV11-3,CASSSAGLVSFGELFF,TGTGCCAGCAGCTCGGCGGGACTAGTCTCCTTCGGGGAGCTGTTTTTT
13,NA,TRBJ2-7,NA,TRBV27,CASSRREWYEQYF,TGTGCCAGCAGTAGGAGGGAATGGTACGAGCAGTACTTC
14,few,TRBJ1-3,NA,TRBV7-6,CASSLVEGGNTIYF,TGTGCCAGCAGCTTAGTGGAGGGCGGAAACACCATATATTTT
15,few,TRBJ1-1,NA,TRBV18,CASSPRVLEGTEAFF,TGTGCCAGCTCACCCCGAGTCCTGGAGGGAACTGAAGCTTTCTTT
15,NA,TRBJ2-3,NA,TRBV9,CASSVDQGPTDTQYF,TGTGCCAGCAGCGTAGATCAGGGGCCCACAGATACGCAGTATTTT
14,few,TRBJ1-1,NA,TRBV12-5,CASGLNGGGTEAFF,TGTGCTAGTGGTTTGAACGGGGGGGGGACTGAAGCTTTCTTT
14,NA,TRBJ2-6,NA,TRBV19,CASISRSGANVLTF,TGTGCCAGTATCTCGCGCTCTGGGGCCAACGTCCTGACTTTC
15,NA,TRBJ1-4,TRBD1,TRBV10-3,CAISERDRANEKLFF,TGTGCCATCAGTGAGAGGGACAGGGCTAATGAAAAACTGTTTTTT
19,NA,TRBJ2-3,TRBD2,TRBV7-6,CASSLPPGLAGGNTDTQYF,TGTGCCAGCAGCTTACCTCCGGGACTAGCGGGGGGGAACACAGATACGCAGTATTTT
12,NA,TRBJ1-5,NA,TRBV7-9,CASSSPNQPQHF,TGTGCCAGCAGCTCCCCGAATCAGCCCCAGCATTTT
10,NA,TRBJ1-5,NA,TRBV5-1,CASIEQPQHF,TGCGCCAGCATTGAGCAGCCCCAGCATTTT
15,few,TRBJ2-7,TRBD1,TRBV7-2,CASSLRTGLSYEQYF,TGTGCCAGCAGCCTCCGGACAGGGCTGTCCTACGAGCAGTACTTC
14,NA,TRBJ2-4,NA,TRBV10-3,CAISSDREENIQYF,TGTGCCATCAGTTCCGACAGGGAGGAGAACATTCAGTACTTC
14,NA,TRBJ1-6,NA,TRBV27,CASSLSIPNSPLHF,TGTGCCAGCAGTTTATCTATTCCCAATTCACCCCTCCACTTT
15,NA,TRBJ1-1,NA,TRBV19,CASSIPRQLNTEAFF,TGTGCCAGTAGTATCCCCCGACAGCTGAACACTGAAGCTTTCTTT
15,NA,TRBJ2-7,NA,TRBV7-2,CASSSGLLSSYEQYF,TGTGCCAGCAGCTCGGGACTCCTGAGCTCCTACGAGCAGTACTTC
15,NA,TRBJ2-5,TRBD2,TRBV9,CASSVSRGGGETQYF,TGTGCCAGCAGCGTATCGCGGGGGGGAGGCGAGACCCAGTACTTC
17,once,TRBJ2-5,TRBD1,TRBV27,CASSLSRGGTGVRAQYF,TGTGCCAGCAGTTTATCACGTGGGGGGACAGGGGTTCGGGCCCAGTACTTC
12,NA,TRBJ2-7,NA,TRBV7-9,CASSQIQGEQYF,TGTGCCAGCAGCCAGATACAGGGTGAGCAGTACTTC
19,NA,TRBJ2-7,NA,TRBV21-1,CASSKVETGDRKPWDEQYF,TGTGCCAGCAGCAAAGTTGAGACAGGTGATCGTAAGCCCTGGGACGAGCAGTACTTC
14,NA,TRBJ2-7,TRBD2,TRBV4-3,CASSQGLAGYEQYF,TGCGCCAGCAGCCAAGGACTAGCCGGCTACGAGCAGTACTTC
17,few,TRBJ2-2,NA,TRBV5-4,CASSLMAVIQNTGELFF,TGTGCCAGCAGCTTGATGGCTGTTATCCAGAACACCGGGGAGCTGTTTTTT
16,NA,TRBJ1-5,NA,TRBV7-2,CASSDGQGGGNQPQHF,TGTGCCAGCAGCGATGGGCAGGGAGGAGGCAATCAGCCCCAGCATTTT
16,NA,TRBJ2-1,TRBD1,TRBV5-6,CASSLGTGSSYNEQFF,TGTGCCAGCAGCTTGGGGACAGGGAGCTCCTACAATGAGCAGTTCTTC
15,NA,TRBJ1-2,NA,TRBV10-3,CAIRAGAASTDGYTF,TGTGCCATCAGAGCAGGGGCCGCTTCAACTGATGGCTACACCTTC
14,NA,TRBJ1-1,NA,TRBV7-9,CASSPSVALTEAFF,TGTGCCAGCAGCCCTTCGGTCGCTCTCACTGAAGCTTTCTTT
16,NA,TRBJ2-1,TRBD2,TRBV19,CASSDLPLAGGSEQFF,TGTGCCAGTAGTGACCTCCCCCTAGCGGGAGGCTCTGAGCAGTTCTTC
13,NA,TRBJ1-2,NA,TRBV7-2,CASSGHRVNGYTF,TGTGCCAGCAGCGGGCACAGGGTGAACGGCTACACCTTC
13,NA,TRBJ2-7,NA,TRBV18,CASSPTTVSEQYF,TGTGCCAGCTCACCAACAACCGTCTCCGAGCAGTACTTC
13,NA,TRBJ2-7,NA,TRBV5-1,CASSFRRAYEQYF,TGCGCCAGCAGCTTCCGACGGGCCTACGAGCAGTACTTC
14,few,TRBJ2-7,NA,TRBV19,CASSILGPSYEQYF,TGTGCCAGTAGTATCCTGGGCCCCTCCTACGAGCAGTACTTC
15,NA,TRBJ1-1,TRBD1,TRBV7-9,CASSAADRANTEAFF,TGTGCCAGCAGCGCCGCGGACAGGGCGAACACTGAAGCTTTCTTT
12,NA,TRBJ2-7,NA,TRBV7-9,CASSQIPSEQYF,TGTGCCAGCAGCCAAATTCCCAGCGAGCAGTACTTC
14,NA,TRBJ2-7,NA,TRBV7-2,CASSTTTATYEQYF,TGTGCCAGCAGCACAACAACAGCTACCTACGAGCAGTACTTC
15,NA,TRBJ1-1,TRBD1,TRBV4-1,CASSHGQGLNTEAFF,TGCGCCAGCAGCCACGGACAGGGACTGAACACTGAAGCTTTCTTT
15,NA,TRBJ2-7,TRBD1,TRBV5-1,CASSVAGTGSNKQYF,TGCGCCAGCAGCGTCGCCGGGACAGGGAGTAACAAGCAGTACTTC
15,NA,TRBJ2-7,NA,TRBV21-1,CASSSFGPAGGEQYF,TGTGCCAGCAGCTCTTTTGGGCCGGCGGGGGGCGAGCAGTACTTC
17,once,TRBJ1-1,NA,TRBV4-1,CASSQGRGVRVNTEAFF,TGCGCCAGCAGCCAAGGGCGCGGGGTGAGGGTGAACACTGAAGCTTTCTTT
14,NA,TRBJ2-1,NA,TRBV9,CASSVEGGGNEQFF,TGTGCCAGCAGCGTAGAGGGGGGGGGCAATGAGCAGTTCTTC
13,NA,TRBJ2-5,NA,TRBV19,CASSDRSAGTQYF,TGTGCCAGTAGTGACAGGTCCGCCGGCACCCAGTACTTC
17,NA,TRBJ2-6,TRBD2,TRBV4-3,CASSQEAGTPGANVLTF,TGCGCCAGCAGCCAAGAAGCGGGGACTCCTGGGGCCAACGTCCTGACTTTC
16,NA,TRBJ1-6,NA,TRBV7-2,CASSVRQTPYNSPLHF,TGTGCCAGCAGCGTTCGACAGACACCTTATAATTCACCCCTCCACTTT
18,NA,TRBJ2-3,TRBD2,TRBV5-1,CASSLLASGGALADTQYF,TGCGCCAGCAGCCTGTTGGCTAGCGGGGGGGCCTTGGCAGATACGCAGTATTTT